This T cell receptor beta chain was sequenced in a study of Tregs in tolerant kidney transplant recipients. Points from the study as a whole: Tregs expanded with activated donor B cells seemed most donor-specific.

Recipients received nonmyeloablative bone marrow transplants from related graft donors, with transient mixed chimerism. Unstimulated regulatory T cells (CD4+CD25+CD127-), CD4+CD25- non-regulatory cells, CD4 and CD8 cells were FACS-sorted from thawed PBMCs. Sequencing used immunoSEQ multiplex PCR; TCRdb keeps in-frame clones, though not all of them. The table records roughly 80,000 clones, 75% to 95% of them present only once. In regard to this clone: Its antigen is undetermined.

This TCR was sampled from a human patient who received a combined kidney and bone marrow transplant. T cells may partly derive from the graft donor. Sequencing used CD4+ T cells from blood (PBMCs), obtained 24 months after the transplant.

CDR3 nucleotides: TGCGCCAGCAGCTTCTCGACAGGGAAATTCACAGATACGCAGTATTTT. Its translation is CASSFSTGKFTDTQYF. The genes are TRBV5-1 and TRBJ2-3, with TRBD1 matching 7 bases. The CDR3 consists of 16 residues. With 2 bases clipped from V and 2 bases from J, the junction kept 8 bases outside the gene matches. CDR1 and CDR2 from the germline V gene are SGHRS and YFSETQ.